This TCR beta chain came from a study of technical replicates of blood from a few donors. The germline V gene has CDR1 MNHEY and CDR2 SMNVEV (reference sequence). V lost 3 bases to trimming and J lost 6 bases, with 10 bases between them. CDR3 length: 13 residues. Assay: immunoSEQ multiplex PCR; the TCRdb copy retains only in-frame clones and omits some. This sample has roughly 93,000 clones; 95% occur once, and the top ten carry approximately 0.26%. The receptor was derived from a human donor in good health. The specimen was T cells isolated from PBMCs. This chain uses TRBV27 with TRBJ2-3; D perhaps matches TRBD1 (5 bases). The CDR3 loop is CASSFAPGDTQYF. The CDR3, as DNA: TGTGCCAGCAGTTTCGCCCCAGGGGATACGCAGTATTTT.